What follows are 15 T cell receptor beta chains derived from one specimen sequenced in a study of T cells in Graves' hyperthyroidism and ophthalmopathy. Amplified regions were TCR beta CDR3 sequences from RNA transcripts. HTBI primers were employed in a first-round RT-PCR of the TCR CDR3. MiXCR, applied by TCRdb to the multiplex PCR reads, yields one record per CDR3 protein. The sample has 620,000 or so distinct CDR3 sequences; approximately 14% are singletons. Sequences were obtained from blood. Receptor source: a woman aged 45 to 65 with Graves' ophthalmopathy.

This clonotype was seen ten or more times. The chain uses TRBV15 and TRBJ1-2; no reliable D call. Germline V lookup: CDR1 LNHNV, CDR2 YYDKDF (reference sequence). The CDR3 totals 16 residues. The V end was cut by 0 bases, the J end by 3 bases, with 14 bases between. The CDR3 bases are TGTGCCACCAGCAGAGATCGGGGAGCTGCAGACTATGGCTACACCTTC. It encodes CATSRDRGAADYGYTF. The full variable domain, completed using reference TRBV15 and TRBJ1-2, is DAMVIQNPRYQVTQFGKPVTLSCSQTLNHNVMYWYQQKSSQAPKLLFHYYDKDFNNEADTPDNFQSRRPNTSFCFLDIRSPGLGDTAMYLCATSRDRGAADYGYTFGSGTRLTVV.

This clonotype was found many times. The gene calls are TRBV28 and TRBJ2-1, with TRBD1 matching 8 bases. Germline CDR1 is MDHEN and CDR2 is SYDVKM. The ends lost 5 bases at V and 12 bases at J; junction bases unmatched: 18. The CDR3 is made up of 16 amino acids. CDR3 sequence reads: CASSPADRAEQFGQFF. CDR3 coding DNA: TGTGCCAGCAGTCCGGCGGACAGGGCCGAGCAATTCGGGCAGTTCTTC.

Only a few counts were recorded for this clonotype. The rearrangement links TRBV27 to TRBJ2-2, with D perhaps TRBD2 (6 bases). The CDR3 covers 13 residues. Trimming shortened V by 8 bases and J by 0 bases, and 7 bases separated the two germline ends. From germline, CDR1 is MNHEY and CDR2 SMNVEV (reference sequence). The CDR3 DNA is TGTGCCAGCGGGAGGACGAACACCGGGGAGCTGTTTTTT. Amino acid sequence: CASGRTNTGELFF.

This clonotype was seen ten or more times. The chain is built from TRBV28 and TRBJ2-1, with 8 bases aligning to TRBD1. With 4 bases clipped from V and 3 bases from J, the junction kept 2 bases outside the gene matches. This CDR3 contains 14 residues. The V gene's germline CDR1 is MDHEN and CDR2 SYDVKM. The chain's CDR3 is CASSSTGGYNEQFF. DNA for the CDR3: TGTGCCAGCAGTTCAACAGGGGGCTACAATGAGCAGTTCTTC.

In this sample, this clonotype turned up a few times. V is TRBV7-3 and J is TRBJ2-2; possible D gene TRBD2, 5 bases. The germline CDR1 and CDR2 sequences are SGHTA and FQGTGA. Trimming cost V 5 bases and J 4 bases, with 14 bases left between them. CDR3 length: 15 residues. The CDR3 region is CASSQVAGGTGELFF. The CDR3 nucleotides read TGTGCCAGCAGCCAAGTTGCGGGTGGCACCGGGGAGCTGTTTTTT.

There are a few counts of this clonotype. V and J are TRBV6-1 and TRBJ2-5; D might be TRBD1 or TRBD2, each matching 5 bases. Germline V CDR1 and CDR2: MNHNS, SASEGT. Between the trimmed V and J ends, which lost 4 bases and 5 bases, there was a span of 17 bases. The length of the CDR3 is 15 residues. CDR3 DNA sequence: TGTGCCAGCAGTGCATCAACGGGACGGATGGAGACCCAGTACTTC. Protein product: CASSASTGRMETQYF.

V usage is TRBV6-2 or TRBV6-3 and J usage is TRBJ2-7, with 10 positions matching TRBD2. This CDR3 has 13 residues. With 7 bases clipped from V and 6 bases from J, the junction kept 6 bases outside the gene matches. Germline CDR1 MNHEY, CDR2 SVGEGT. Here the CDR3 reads CASKLAGNGEQYF. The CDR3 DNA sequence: TGTGCCAGCAAACTAGCGGGAAACGGCGAGCAGTACTTC.

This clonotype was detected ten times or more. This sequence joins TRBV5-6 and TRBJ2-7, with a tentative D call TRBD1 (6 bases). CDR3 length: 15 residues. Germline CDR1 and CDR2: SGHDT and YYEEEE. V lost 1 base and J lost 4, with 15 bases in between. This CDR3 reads CASSLPHRVSYEQYF. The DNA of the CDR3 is TGTGCCAGCAGCTTGCCCCACAGGGTTTCGTACGAGCAGTACTTC. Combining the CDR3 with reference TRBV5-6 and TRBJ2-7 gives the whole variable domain DAGVTQSPTHLIKTRGQQVTLRCSPKSGHDTVSWYQQALGQGPQFIFQYYEEEERQRGNFPDRFSGHQFPNYSSELNVNALLLGDSALYLCASSLPHRVSYEQYFGPGTRLTVT.

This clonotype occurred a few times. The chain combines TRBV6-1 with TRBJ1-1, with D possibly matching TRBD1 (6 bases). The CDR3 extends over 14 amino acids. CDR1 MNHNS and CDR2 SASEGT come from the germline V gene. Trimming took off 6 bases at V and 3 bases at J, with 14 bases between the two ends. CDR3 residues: CASRKADRYTEAFF. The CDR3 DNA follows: TGTGCCAGCAGAAAAGCTGACAGGTACACTGAAGCTTTCTTT.

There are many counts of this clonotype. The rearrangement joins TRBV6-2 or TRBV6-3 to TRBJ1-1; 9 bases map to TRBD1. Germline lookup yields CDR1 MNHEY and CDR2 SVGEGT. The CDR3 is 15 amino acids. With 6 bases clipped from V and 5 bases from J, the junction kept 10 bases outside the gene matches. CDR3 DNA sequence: TGTGCCAGCAGAAGACCGGGACAGGGTCGTACTGAAGCTTTCTTT. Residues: CASRRPGQGRTEAFF.

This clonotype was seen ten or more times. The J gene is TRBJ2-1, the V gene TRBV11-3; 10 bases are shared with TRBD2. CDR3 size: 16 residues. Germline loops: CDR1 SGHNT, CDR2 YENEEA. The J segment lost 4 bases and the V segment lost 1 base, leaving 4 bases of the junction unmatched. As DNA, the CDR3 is TGTGCCAGCAGCTTAGGTGGTAGCGGGAGGTACAATGAGCAGTTCTTC. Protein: CASSLGGSGRYNEQFF.

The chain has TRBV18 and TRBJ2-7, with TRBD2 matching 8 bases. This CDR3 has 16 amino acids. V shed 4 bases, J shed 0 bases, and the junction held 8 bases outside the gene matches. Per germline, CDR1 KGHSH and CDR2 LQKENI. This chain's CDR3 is CASSQILAESSYEQYF. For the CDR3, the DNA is TGTGCCAGCTCACAGATACTAGCGGAGAGCTCCTACGAGCAGTACTTC.

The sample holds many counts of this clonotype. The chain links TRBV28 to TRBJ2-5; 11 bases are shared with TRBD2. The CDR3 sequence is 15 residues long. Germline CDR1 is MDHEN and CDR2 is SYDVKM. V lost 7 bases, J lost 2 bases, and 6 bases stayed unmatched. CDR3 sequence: CASTSLAGGQETQYF. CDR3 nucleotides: TGTGCCAGCACCTCCTTAGCGGGAGGGCAAGAGACCCAGTACTTC.

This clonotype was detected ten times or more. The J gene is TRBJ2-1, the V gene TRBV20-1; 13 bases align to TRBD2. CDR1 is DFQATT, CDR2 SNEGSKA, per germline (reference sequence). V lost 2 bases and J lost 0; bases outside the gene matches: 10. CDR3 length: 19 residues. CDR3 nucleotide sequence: TGCAGTGCTAGAAAGTCAAGGACTAGCGGGAGACTCTCCTACAATGAGCAGTTCTTC. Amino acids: CSARKSRTSGRLSYNEQFF.

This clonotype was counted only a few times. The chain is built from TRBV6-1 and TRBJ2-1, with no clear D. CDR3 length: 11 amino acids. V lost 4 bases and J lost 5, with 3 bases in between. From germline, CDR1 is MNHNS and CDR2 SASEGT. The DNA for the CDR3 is TGTGCCAGCAGTGGGCACAATGAGCAGTTCTTC. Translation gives CASSGHNEQFF.